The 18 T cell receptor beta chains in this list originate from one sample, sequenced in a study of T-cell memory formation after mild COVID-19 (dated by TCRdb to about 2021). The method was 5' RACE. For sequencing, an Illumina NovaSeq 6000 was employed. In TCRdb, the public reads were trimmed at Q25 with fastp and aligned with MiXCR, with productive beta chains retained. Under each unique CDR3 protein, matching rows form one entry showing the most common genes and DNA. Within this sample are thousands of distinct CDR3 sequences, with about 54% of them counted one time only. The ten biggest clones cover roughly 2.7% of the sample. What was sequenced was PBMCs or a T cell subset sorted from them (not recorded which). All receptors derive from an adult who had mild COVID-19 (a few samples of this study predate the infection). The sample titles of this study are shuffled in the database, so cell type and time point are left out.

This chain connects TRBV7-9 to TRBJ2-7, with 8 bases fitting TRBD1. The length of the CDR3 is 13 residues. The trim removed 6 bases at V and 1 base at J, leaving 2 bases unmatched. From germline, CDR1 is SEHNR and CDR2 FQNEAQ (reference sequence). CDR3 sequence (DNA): TGTGCCAGCAGGGACAGGGTTTCCTACGAGCAGTACTTC. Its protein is CASRDRVSYEQYF.

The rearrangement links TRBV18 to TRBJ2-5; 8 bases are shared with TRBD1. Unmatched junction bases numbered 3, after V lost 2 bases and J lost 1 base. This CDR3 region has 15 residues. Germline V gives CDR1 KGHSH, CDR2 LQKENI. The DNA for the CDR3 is TGTGCCAGCTCACCATCGGACAGGGCCCAAGAGACCCAGTACTTC. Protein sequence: CASSPSDRAQETQYF.

The CDR3 spells CASSVVGAAAGANTGELFF. The CDR3 DNA sequence: TGTGCCAGCAGCGTAGTAGGAGCCGCTGCGGGTGCGAACACCGGGGAGCTGTTTTTT. V is TRBV9 and J is TRBJ2-2; tentative D call: TRBD2 (5 bases). The V gene lost 0 bases and the J gene lost 0 bases, with 18 bases spanning the gap. The CDR3 loop spans 19 amino acids. Germline-derived CDR1 and CDR2 are SGDLS and YYNGEE. The variable domain in full, with the rest retrieved from reference TRBV9 and TRBJ2-2, is DSGVTQTPKHLITATGQRVTLRCSPRSGDLSVYWYQQSLDQGLQFLIQYYNGEERAKGNILERFSAQQFPDLHSELNLSSLELGDSALYFCASSVVGAAAGANTGELFFGEGSRLTVL.

CDR3 nucleotide sequence: TGTGCCAGCAGTTTATCTAGCGGGGGGGCGGGTGAGACCCAGTACTTC. Translating gives CASSLSSGGAGETQYF. The chain links TRBV12-3 or TRBV12-4 to TRBJ2-5; 12 nucleotides line up with TRBD2. The CDR3 runs 16 residues. V trimming: 2 bases; J trimming: 5 bases; junction bases outside the gene matches: 6.

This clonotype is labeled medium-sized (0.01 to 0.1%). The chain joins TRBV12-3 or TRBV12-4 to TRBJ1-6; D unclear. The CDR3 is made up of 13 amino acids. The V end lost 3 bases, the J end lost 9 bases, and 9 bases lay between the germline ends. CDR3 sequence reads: CASSFALASPLHF. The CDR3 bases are TGTGCCAGCAGTTTCGCGTTAGCTTCACCCCTCCACTTT.

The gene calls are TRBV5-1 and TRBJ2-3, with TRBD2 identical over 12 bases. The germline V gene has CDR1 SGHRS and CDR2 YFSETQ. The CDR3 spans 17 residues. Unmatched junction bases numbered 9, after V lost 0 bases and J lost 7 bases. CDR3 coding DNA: TGCGCCAGCAGCTTGGAGACTAGCGGGGGCCCGGGGCATACGCAGTATTTT. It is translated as CASSLETSGGPGHTQYF.

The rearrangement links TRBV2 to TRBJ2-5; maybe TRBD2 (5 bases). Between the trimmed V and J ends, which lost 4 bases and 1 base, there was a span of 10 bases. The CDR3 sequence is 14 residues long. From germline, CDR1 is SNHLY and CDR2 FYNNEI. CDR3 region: CASSGGRGQETQYF. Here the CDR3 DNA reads TGTGCCAGCAGTGGTGGGAGAGGCCAAGAGACCCAGTACTTC.

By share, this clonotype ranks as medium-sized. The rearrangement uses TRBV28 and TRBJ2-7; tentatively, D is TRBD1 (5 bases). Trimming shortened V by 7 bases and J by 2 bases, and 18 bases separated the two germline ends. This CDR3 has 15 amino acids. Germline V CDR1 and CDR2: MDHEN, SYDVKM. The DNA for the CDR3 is TGTGCCAGCAATCCCGGACACACACGAACCTACGAGCAGTACGTC. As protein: CASNPGHTRTYEQYV.

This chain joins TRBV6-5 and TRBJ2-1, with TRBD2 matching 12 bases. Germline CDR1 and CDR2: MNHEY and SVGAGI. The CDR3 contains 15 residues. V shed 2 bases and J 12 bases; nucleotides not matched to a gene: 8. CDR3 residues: CASSYRASGGARQFF. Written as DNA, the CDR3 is TGTGCCAGCAGTTACAGGGCTAGCGGGGGGGCAAGGCAGTTCTTC.

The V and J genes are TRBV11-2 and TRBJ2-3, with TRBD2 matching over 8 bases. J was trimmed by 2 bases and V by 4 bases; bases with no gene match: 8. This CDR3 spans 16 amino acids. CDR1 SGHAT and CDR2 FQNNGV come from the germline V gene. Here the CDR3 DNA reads TGTGCCAGCAGCTCCATAGCGGGGACCTACACAGATACGCAGTATTTT. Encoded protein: CASSSIAGTYTDTQYF.

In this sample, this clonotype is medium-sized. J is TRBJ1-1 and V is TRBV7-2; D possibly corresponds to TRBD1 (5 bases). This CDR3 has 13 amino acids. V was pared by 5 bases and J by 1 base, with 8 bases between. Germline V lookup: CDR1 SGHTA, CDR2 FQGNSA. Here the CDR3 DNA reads TGTGCCAGCAGCCGGGGGGGGAACACTGAAGCTTTCTTT. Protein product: CASSRGGNTEAFF.

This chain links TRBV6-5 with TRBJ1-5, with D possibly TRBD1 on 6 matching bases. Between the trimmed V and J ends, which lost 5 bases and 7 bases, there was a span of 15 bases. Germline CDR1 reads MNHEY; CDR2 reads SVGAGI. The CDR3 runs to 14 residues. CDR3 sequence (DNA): TGTGCCAGCAGTCCTACCAGGGGAAACCAGCCCCAGCATTTT. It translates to CASSPTRGNQPQHF.

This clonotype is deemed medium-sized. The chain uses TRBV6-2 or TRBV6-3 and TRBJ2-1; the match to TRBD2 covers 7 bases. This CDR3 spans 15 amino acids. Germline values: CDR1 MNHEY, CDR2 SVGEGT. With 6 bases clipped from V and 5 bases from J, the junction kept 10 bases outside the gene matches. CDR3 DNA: TGTGCCAGCAGAGGGAGGCGACTAGCCCACAATGAGCAGTTCTTC. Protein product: CASRGRRLAHNEQFF.

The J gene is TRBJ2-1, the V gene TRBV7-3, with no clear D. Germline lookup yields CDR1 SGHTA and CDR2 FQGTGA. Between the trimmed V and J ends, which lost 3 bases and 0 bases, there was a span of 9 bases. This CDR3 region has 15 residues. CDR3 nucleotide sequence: TGTGCCAGCAGCTTGGTTTACTCCTCCTACAATGAGCAGTTCTTC. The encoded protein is CASSLVYSSYNEQFF.

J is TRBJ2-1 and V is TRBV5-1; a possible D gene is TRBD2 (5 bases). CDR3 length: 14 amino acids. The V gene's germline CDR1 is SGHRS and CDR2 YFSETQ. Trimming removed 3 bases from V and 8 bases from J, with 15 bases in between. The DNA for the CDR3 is TGCGCCAGCAGCTCCTTTCTAGCTTCGGATGAGCAGTTCTTC. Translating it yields CASSSFLASDEQFF.

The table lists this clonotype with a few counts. The CDR3 loop is CASSQPGQGSYEQYF. CDR3 nucleotides: TGTGCCAGCAGCCAACCGGGACAGGGGTCCTACGAGCAGTACTTC. The chain joins TRBV3-1 to TRBJ2-7, with TRBD1 matching 10 bases. The junction had 2 bases not matched to a gene; V was cut back by 2 bases and J by 1 base. Germline CDR1 LGHDT, CDR2 YNNKEL (reference sequence). The CDR3 runs 15 residues.

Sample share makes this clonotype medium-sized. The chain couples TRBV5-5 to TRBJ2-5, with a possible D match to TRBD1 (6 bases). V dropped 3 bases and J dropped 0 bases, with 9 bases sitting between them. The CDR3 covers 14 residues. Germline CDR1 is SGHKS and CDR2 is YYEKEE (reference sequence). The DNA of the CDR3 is TGTGCCAGCAGCTCCTGGACAGACCAAGAGACCCAGTACTTC. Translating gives CASSSWTDQETQYF.

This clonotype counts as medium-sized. The CDR3 here is CASSSPGRPFF. CDR3 bases: TGTGCCAGCAGCTCCCCGGGACGGCCGTTCTTC. The V and J genes are TRBV7-8 and TRBJ2-1; D is tentatively TRBD1 or TRBD2 (5 bases each). The CDR3 runs 11 residues. V was cut by 4 bases and J by 15 bases, with 13 bases left in between. CDR1 and CDR2 from the germline V gene are SGHVS and FQNEAQ.